This T cell receptor beta chain was captured in a study of blood T cell repertoires in COVID-19. Sequencing was performed with immunoSEQ multiplex PCR; in TCRdb, only in-frame clones are kept and a portion is missing. The sample contains over 60,000 clones, about 81% of which appear only once. Specimen: peripheral blood. The clonotype comes from a human donor in a cohort sampled during active COVID-19.

Here the CDR3 DNA reads TGTGCCAGCAGTGAAGCGCAGGATTTGTATAATTCACCCCTCCACTTT. This translates into CASSEAQDLYNSPLHF. The chain recombines TRBV6-1 with TRBJ1-6; no reliable D call. Trimming removed 0 bases from V and 4 bases from J, with 10 bases in between. In germline, CDR1 is MNHNS, CDR2 SASEGT. The CDR3 runs 16 residues.